This TCR beta chain was recorded in a study of neoadjuvant nivolumab and ipilimumab in lung cancer. CDR3 size: 13 residues. Germline V gives CDR1 MDHEN, CDR2 SYDVKM. V lost 4 bases and J 4 bases, leaving 10 bases between the germline ends. The protocol was immunoSEQ multiplex PCR, while the TCRdb copy is restricted to in-frame clones and leaves out a portion. The data contain around 20,000 clones, almost 80% of them singletons. Study-wide results and limits: TCR richness and clonality were higher in tumors than adjacent uninvolved lung. From pretherapy to surgery, tumor richness and clonality rose with dual therapy.

This clone was found once. Its cognate antigen is unknown. This TCR derives from an adult with non-small cell lung cancer. Specimen: tumor tissue, collected after neoadjuvant nivolumab, alone or with ipilimumab, at or shortly before surgery. This chain joins TRBV28 and TRBJ1-1, with unresolved D. The CDR3 sequence is CASSSAGGTEAFF. The CDR3 DNA sequence: TGTGCCAGCAGTTCGGCAGGTGGCACTGAAGCTTTCTTT.